Below are 14 T cell receptor beta chains sequenced from a single sample in a study of T cell changes during pregnancy in multiple sclerosis. Profiled with immunoSEQ multiplex PCR; TCRdb holds only in-frame clones, not every one. The data show 30,000 to 50,000 clones, 90% to 95% seen once. This specimen was CD4+ T cells from peripheral blood mononuclear cells, taken in the third trimester of pregnancy. The receptors were gathered from a female donor in good health, enrolled as a control in a pregnancy study.

This clone was recorded a few times. This chain connects TRBV19 to TRBJ1-1; 7 bases agree with TRBD1. V shed 8 bases and J 3 bases; nucleotides not matched to a gene: 9. The CDR3 covers 14 residues. Germline V gene data show CDR1 as LNHDA and CDR2 as SQIVND (reference sequence). The CDR3 coding sequence is TGTGCCAGTCCCGACAGGGCCAAGGACACTGAAGCTTTCTTT. Translating gives CASPDRAKDTEAFF.

V is TRBV2 and J is TRBJ1-1; D gene unclear. The CDR3 is 14 residues long. Germline CDR1 is SNHLY and CDR2 is FYNNEI. Trimming stripped 1 base from V and 0 bases from J, with 6 bases between. CDR3: CASSEDMMNTEAFF. In DNA, the CDR3 is TGTGCCAGCAGTGAAGACATGATGAACACTGAAGCTTTCTTT.

This sequence joins TRBV2 and TRBJ2-2, with 10 bases that match TRBD2. The germline V gene encodes CDR1 SNHLY and CDR2 FYNNEI. CDR3 length: 15 amino acids. Trimming removed 8 bases from V and 6 bases from J; junction bases left unmatched: 9. CDR3 in DNA: TGTGCCAGCCTTGGGCTAGCGGGAGTCGCCGGGGAGCTGTTTTTT. Residues: CASLGLAGVAGELFF.

The CDR3 bases are TGTGCCAGCAGCTTATGGGGGACTCGGTGGCGGGAGGGCCGGAATGAGCAGTTCTTC. Its protein is CASSLWGTRWREGRNEQFF. The J gene is TRBJ2-1, the V gene TRBV7-2; TRBD2 agrees at 9 bases. Germline CDR1 and CDR2: SGHTA and FQGNSA. The ends lost 2 bases at V and 7 bases at J; junction bases unmatched: 18. The CDR3 has 19 residues.

There are a few counts of this clone. The chain carries TRBV27 and TRBJ2-7, with 12 bases lining up with TRBD2. CDR1 and CDR2 (germline): MNHEY, SMNVEV (reference sequence). CDR3 length: 14 residues. V shed 5 bases and J 2 bases; nucleotides not matched to a gene: 1. The CDR3 is CASSGTSGPYEQYF. For the CDR3, the DNA is TGTGCCAGCAGTGGGACTAGCGGGCCCTACGAGCAGTACTTC.

Regarding this clone: At one end the junction does not follow the germline gene, possibly because of a read error. The chain links TRBV7-7 to TRBJ2-1; 15 positions agree with TRBD2. Germline V gene data show CDR1 as SSHAT and CDR2 as FNYEAQ (reference sequence). This CDR3 region has 16 residues. The CDR3 region is CASSLGLAGGLNEQFF. CDR3 in DNA: TGTGCTAGCAGCTTAGGACTAGCGGGGGGGCTAAATGAGCAGTTCTTC.

The chain employs TRBV7-2 and TRBJ1-1, with 9 bases fitting TRBD1. Trimming cost V 4 bases and J 4 bases; bases outside gene matches: 4. CDR3 length: 14 residues. Germline CDR1 is SGHTA and CDR2 is FQGNSA. CDR3 bases: TGTGCCAGCAGCTACGACAGGGGGAGCACTGAAGCTTTCTTT. Translated: CASSYDRGSTEAFF.

V is TRBV2 and J is TRBJ2-7, with 7 bases aligning to TRBD2. J gave up 5 bases and V 6 bases, and 7 bases lay outside the gene matches. The CDR3 covers 13 residues. CDR1 is SNHLY, CDR2 FYNNEI, per germline. DNA of the CDR3: TGTGCCAGCAGGACTAGCATAAGCGACGAGCAGTACTTC. Protein product: CASRTSISDEQYF.

V usage is TRBV4-2 and J usage is TRBJ2-2; D not certain. The germline gives CDR1 LGHNA, CDR2 YNFKEQ. Between the trimmed V and J ends, which lost 0 bases and 4 bases, there was a span of 6 bases. There are 14 residues in the CDR3. The CDR3 DNA reads TGTGCCAGCAGCCAAGATACCGGCACCGGGGAGCTGTTTTTT. Its translation: CASSQDTGTGELFF.

V is TRBV29-1 and J is TRBJ1-1, with D perhaps TRBD1 (5 bases). The CDR3 consists of 13 residues. Trimming removed 1 base from V and 4 bases from J, with 10 bases in between. Germline V gene lookup returns CDR1 SQVTM and CDR2 ANQGSEA. The CDR3 loop reads CSVEAGVSTEAFF. The CDR3 DNA follows: TGCAGCGTTGAAGCGGGGGTCAGCACTGAAGCTTTCTTT.

The rearrangement links TRBV7-2 to TRBJ1-5; D possibly corresponds to TRBD1 (6 bases). Germline assignment: CDR1 SGHTA and CDR2 FQGNSA. Trimming took off 0 bases at V and 1 base at J, with 10 bases between the two ends. The CDR3 sequence is 16 residues long. The CDR3 DNA follows: TGTGCCAGCAGCTTAGCGTGGACAGAGAGCAATCAGCCCCAGCATTTT. Translated: CASSLAWTESNQPQHF.

CDR3 sequence reads: CASSQTTPRGWGITDTQYF. CDR3 DNA: TGTGCCAGCAGTCAAACCACCCCCAGGGGGTGGGGTATTACAGATACGCAGTATTTT. V is TRBV27 and J is TRBJ2-3, with TRBD1 matching 7 bases. CDR3 length: 19 residues. Unmatched junction bases numbered 20, after V lost 5 bases and J lost 3 bases. The germline V gene has CDR1 MNHEY and CDR2 SMNVEV (reference sequence).

This sequence joins TRBV19 and TRBJ2-1; tentative D call: TRBD1 (6 bases). CDR3 length: 14 amino acids. V lost 7 bases, J lost 7 bases, and 17 bases lay in between. Germline V gene lookup returns CDR1 LNHDA and CDR2 SQIVND (reference sequence). CDR3 nucleotides: TGTGCCAGTAAGGACAGAAAAGTAGGGAATGAGCAGTTCTTC. Protein sequence: CASKDRKVGNEQFF.

This sequence joins TRBV7-3 and TRBJ2-2; 9 bases are a match to TRBD1. The V gene's germline CDR1 is SGHTA and CDR2 FQGTGA. The CDR3 has 15 amino acids. Germline trimming cut 3 bases from V and 4 bases from J; bases unmatched to any gene: 3. CDR3 amino acids: CASSLTTGGTGELFF. For the CDR3, the DNA is TGTGCCAGCAGCTTGACGACAGGGGGCACCGGGGAGCTGTTTTTT.